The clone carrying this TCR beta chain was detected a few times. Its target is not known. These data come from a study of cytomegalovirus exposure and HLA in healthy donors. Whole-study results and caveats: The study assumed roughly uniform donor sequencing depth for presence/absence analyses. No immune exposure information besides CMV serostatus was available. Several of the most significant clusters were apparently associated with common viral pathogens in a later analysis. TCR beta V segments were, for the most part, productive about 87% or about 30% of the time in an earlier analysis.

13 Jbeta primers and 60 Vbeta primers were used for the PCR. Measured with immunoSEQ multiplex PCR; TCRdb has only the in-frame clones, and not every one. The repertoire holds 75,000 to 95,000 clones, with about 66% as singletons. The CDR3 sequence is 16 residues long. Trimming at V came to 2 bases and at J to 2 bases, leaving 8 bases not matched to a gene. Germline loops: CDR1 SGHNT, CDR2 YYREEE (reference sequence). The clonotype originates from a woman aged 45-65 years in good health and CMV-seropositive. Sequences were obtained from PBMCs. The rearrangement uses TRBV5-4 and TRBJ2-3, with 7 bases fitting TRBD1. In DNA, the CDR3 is TGTGCCAGCAGCTTAGTAGGGGGCTTACCCACAGATACGCAGTATTTT. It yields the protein CASSLVGGLPTDTQYF.